Shown below are 2 T cell receptor beta chains from a single sample sequenced in a study of low-dose radiotherapy and immunotherapy resistance in tumors. Priming of first-strand cDNA relied on TRAV- and TRBV-specific primers (covering alpha and beta chains). For amplifying TCRs, the PCR ran for approximately 18 cycles with Phusion, which was used together with a constant-region primer and the adapter on the V primers. TCRdb ran MiXCR on the reads and lists one entry per CDR3 protein. The sample has more than 50,000 distinct CDR3 sequences, 20% to 25% seen once; the top ten hold 6% to 8.5%. As to time point: after trial treatment. Treatment meaning: LDRT plus nivolumab, ipilimumab, low-dose cyclophosphamide and aspirin (RACIN trial). Here the sequenced sample was PBMCs, taken after low-dose radiotherapy plus immunotherapy. The receptors were gathered from a male donor with prostate cancer.

In the case of this clonotype: A far larger clone is off by one base, so a read error is likely. The chain uses TRBV5-5 and TRBJ2-2, with TRBD1 identical over 10 bases. Germline CDR1 is SGHKS and CDR2 is YYEKEE (reference sequence). The CDR3 loop spans 18 amino acids. The CDR3 nucleotides are TGTTCCAGCAGCTCCCGGGCGACAGGGGGCTTGAACACCGGGGAGCTGTTTTTT. Protein product: CSSSSRATGGLNTGELFF. The variable domain in full, completed from reference TRBV5-5 and TRBJ2-2, reads DAGVTQSPTHLIKTRGQQVTLRCSPISGHKSVSWYQQVLGQGPQFIFQYYEKEERGRGNFPDRFSARQFPNYSSELNVNALLLGDSALYLCSSSSRATGGLNTGELFFGEGSRLTVL.

V usage is TRBV5-1 and J usage is TRBJ1-2, with D possibly TRBD1 on 6 matching bases. Germline assignment: CDR1 SGHRS and CDR2 YFSETQ. The CDR3 has 15 amino acids. V was trimmed by 4 bases and J by 0 bases, leaving 13 bases between them. The CDR3 loop reads CASSARQAPNYGYTF. Here the CDR3 DNA reads TGCGCCAGCAGCGCCAGACAGGCCCCTAACTATGGCTACACCTTC.